The sequence of this T cell receptor (beta chain) was determined in a study of blood T cell repertoires in COVID-19 (dated by TCRdb to 2019 to 2021). Regarding the complete study: Samples covering the acute and convalescent phases of COVID-19 were provided by collaborators in the United States, Italy and Spain. Where HLA class I and class II types were available, the types were taken from metadata supplied by the sample provider, not from assay-based typing. The sample metadata nearly always contained a de-identified subject ID, COVID-19 status, age in years and sex. The samples were drawn from two sources: the first 160 participants of the ongoing ImmuneRACE study, and some 1,300 subjects contributed by 6 global collaborators. The material from the prospective study consisted of cDNA or gDNA derived from T cells, B-cell-depleted T cells, or PBMCs. A freely available public database, intended as a resource for researchers studying the immune response to SARS-CoV-2, is where the repertoires were released. Subjects who had been exposed to COVID-19, were actively infected with it, or had recovered from it provided the deeply sampled blood TCRbeta repertoires that made up the dataset.

Collaborating institutions collected whole blood in K2EDTA tubes following their own protocols. For TCRbeta analysis, collaborators shipped samples in one of three forms: frozen whole blood, isolated PBMCs, or DNA extracted from either of those sample types. TCRbeta CDR3 regions were amplified from genomic DNA using the immunoSEQ Assay, a bias-controlled multiplex PCR. On the study's bioinformatics: The number of nucleated cells in each sample was estimated from the amplification of reference gene primers within the assay. Sequence reads were collapsed and filtered to measure the absolute abundance of every unique TCRbeta CDR3 rearrangement. For each sample, productive Simpson clonality was calculated as the square root of Simpson's diversity index over productive rearrangements. TCRdb took over this immuneACCESS table, retaining in-frame rearrangements with V and J assigned. Such tables are incomplete; in checked studies, under half of the missing clones stem from an unresolved V gene, and the remainder is unexplained. V and J calls and clone size come straight from that table; D and trimming were deduced from the DNA. Present in this sample are some 60,000 clones, over 75% of which were seen just once. The ten largest clones take up 5.5% to 8% of the sample.

The investigation overall reported the following: The quantity of clinical and demographic metadata differed by source and by participant and was supplied without curation.

The CDR3 goes from the cysteine to the phenylalanine over 15 residues. Only CDR3 DNA remains: 45 bases, in frame from the first base. Based on the germline V gene, the CDR1 and CDR2 sequences are KGHSH and LQKENI. V lost 3 bases and J lost 5 bases; the stretch between them is 13 bases long. About this clone: The target of this receptor is not known. No base qualities exist here, and no much larger clone lies one base off it.

Sequenced input: peripheral blood. The chain is encoded by TRBV18 joined to TRBJ2-2; 6 matching bases give a weak D call of TRBD1. This clonotype was sampled from a man in his forties with acute or convalescent COVID-19. DNA sequence: TGTGCCAGCTCACCTTTCCGGGACAAAACCGGGGAGCTGTTTTTT. This encodes CASSPFRDKTGELFF.